This T cell receptor beta chain came from a study of T-cell reconstitution after alpha-beta-depleted transplantation in children. Study outcomes and limitations: As was reported, about two months after transplant, alpha-beta T cells came from several hundred expanded graft clones. The main origin of T-cell counts and diversity one year after transplant was newly produced T cells. Surviving recipient T cells and intrathymic progenitors accounted for some patients' high TCRbeta diversity at day 60.

Unique molecular identifiers were used in preparing the TCRbeta library. TCRdb fed the PCR reads into MiXCR, producing one record per CDR3 protein. The table shows around 670,000 distinct CDR3 sequences, with around 12% occurring only once. Germline V lookup: CDR1 LGHDT, CDR2 YNNKEL (reference sequence). V was clipped by 0 bases and J by 5 bases; unmatched bases: 7. The CDR3 has 15 amino acids. This clonotype has more than one count but fewer than ten. The antigen is undetermined. This TCR came from a girl aged 2-10 years with congenital amegakaryocytic thrombocytopenia, due to receive a stem cell transplant. The sample consisted of PBMCs, taken before TCRalphabeta/CD19-depleted stem cell transplant. The V gene is TRBV3-1, the J gene TRBJ2-7; TRBD2 matches at 7 bases. This CDR3 is CASSQEDRGGDEQYF. The CDR3, as DNA: TGTGCCAGCAGCCAAGAGGATAGGGGAGGGGACGAGCAGTACTTC.